One and the same sample provided the 12 T cell receptor beta chains below, sequenced in a study of beta chain features in type 1 diabetes. Study-wide points: Shortening of TCRB CDR3s, moderate but significant, appeared in all four CD4+ subsets of Type 1 diabetes patients.

Investigators reverse transcribed all isolated RNA, so they sequenced expressed TCRB transcripts. The method was immunoSEQ multiplex PCR; TCRdb's version includes in-frame clones alone and lacks a portion of them. The sample carries approximately 170,000 clones, about 7.8% recorded once. No antigens are known for them. Material: central memory CD4+ T cells from blood. The receptor set was obtained from a woman aged 40 to 55 with type 1 diabetes.

This clone was recorded a few times. This sequence joins TRBV6-5 and TRBJ2-1; TRBD1 is a possible D gene (6 bases). This CDR3 region has 15 residues. Germline CDR1 reads MNHEY; CDR2 reads SVGAGI. Trimming stripped 6 bases from V and 3 bases from J, with 15 bases between. CDR3 nucleotide sequence: TGTGCCAGCAGCCGATCGGGACAATACTACAATGAGCAGTTCTTC. Translation gives CASSRSGQYYNEQFF.

This clone was detected a few times. The gene calls are TRBV4-1 and TRBJ1-4; D is perhaps TRBD1 (6 bases). From germline, CDR1 is MGHRA and CDR2 YSYEKL. CDR3 length: 15 amino acids. V shed 4 bases and J shed 1 base, with 10 bases lying between them. In DNA, the CDR3 is TGCGCCAGCAGCCTCCTACAGGGAACTAATGAAAAACTGTTTTTT. Protein sequence: CASSLLQGTNEKLFF.

This clone showed up just a few times. The chain uses TRBV9 and TRBJ1-2, with a tentative D call TRBD1 (5 bases). Trimming shortened V by 0 bases and J by 5 bases, and 11 bases separated the two germline ends. The germline V gene encodes CDR1 SGDLS and CDR2 YYNGEE. The CDR3 length is 14 residues. In DNA form, the CDR3 reads TGTGCCAGCAGCGTAGGGCAGGGCGAATATGGCTACACCTTC. It is translated as CASSVGQGEYGYTF.

This clone has a handful of counts. CDR3 protein: CASSGQAETQYF. CDR3 DNA: TGTGCCAGCTCTGGACAGGCAGAGACCCAGTACTTC. The rearrangement joins TRBV28 to TRBJ2-5; 7 bases line up with TRBD1. The V and J ends lost 8 bases and 4 bases, in that order; junction bases with no gene match: 4. There are 12 residues in the CDR3. Germline V CDR1 and CDR2: MDHEN, SYDVKM.

The sample holds a few counts of this clone. This chain joins TRBV14 and TRBJ2-2; 9 positions agree with TRBD1. The germline V gene has CDR1 SGHDN and CDR2 FVKESK. V was clipped by 4 bases and J by 4 bases; unmatched bases: 7. The length of the CDR3 is 16 residues. DNA of the CDR3: TGTGCCAGCAGCCGAGGACAGGGGACGAGCACCGGGGAGCTGTTTTTT. It yields the protein CASSRGQGTSTGELFF.

This clone has a handful of counts. This chain connects TRBV6-1 to TRBJ2-1, with 8 bases matching TRBD2. Germline V gene sequence: CDR1 MNHNS, CDR2 SASEGT. CDR3 size: 17 residues. J was trimmed by 4 bases and V by 2 bases; bases with no gene match: 10. The CDR3 nucleotides read TGTGCCAGCAGTGAACTCAGCGGGGGTCGGTATTACAATGAGCAGTTCTTC. The encoded protein is CASSELSGGRYYNEQFF.

The chain uses TRBV30 and TRBJ1-3; D is undetermined. There are 14 residues in the CDR3. V lost 3 bases, J lost 3 bases, and 12 bases lay in between. Germline assignment: CDR1 GTSNPN and CDR2 SVGIG (reference sequence). CDR3 amino acids: CAWSRGGFGNTIYF. CDR3 in DNA: TGTGCCTGGAGCCGGGGAGGTTTTGGAAACACCATATATTTT.

The V call is TRBV7-3, the J call TRBJ2-5; TRBD2 aligns across 9 bases. This CDR3 is 16 amino acids long. CDR1 and CDR2 from the germline V gene are SGHTA and FQGTGA. The trim removed 2 bases at V and 2 bases at J, leaving 6 bases unmatched. In DNA form, the CDR3 reads TGTGCCAGCAGCTTACGGGCGGGAGGGACACAAGAGACCCAGTACTTC. This gives the protein CASSLRAGGTQETQYF.

This clone was counted between two and nine times. V usage is TRBV10-2 and J usage is TRBJ2-2, with TRBD1 matching over 7 bases. J gave up 3 bases and V 7 bases, and 5 bases lay outside the gene matches. The CDR3 totals 14 residues. Germline CDR1 WSHSY, CDR2 SAAADI. This chain's CDR3 is CASTRQGDTGELFF. The CDR3 bases are TGCGCCAGCACCAGACAGGGCGACACCGGGGAGCTGTTTTTT.

This clone was seen at least ten times. The chain employs TRBV2 and TRBJ2-5, with no clear D. The length of the CDR3 is 13 residues. V was trimmed by 3 bases and J by 3 bases, leaving 8 bases between them. Germline assignment: CDR1 SNHLY and CDR2 FYNNEI. The CDR3 reads CASSETVEETQYF. The CDR3 bases are TGTGCCAGCAGTGAGACTGTCGAAGAGACCCAGTACTTC.

This clone showed up many times. The rearrangement uses TRBV6-5 and TRBJ1-1; 7 bases fit TRBD1. CDR3 length: 16 amino acids. Per germline, CDR1 MNHEY and CDR2 SVGAGI. Germline trimming cut 1 base from V and 4 bases from J; bases unmatched to any gene: 9. CDR3 region: CASSYFQPRQGTEAFF. The DNA of the CDR3 is TGTGCCAGCAGTTACTTCCAACCCCGACAGGGCACTGAAGCTTTCTTT.

Turning to this clone: The sample holds other DNA sequences that translate to the same CDR3. For the CDR3, the DNA is TGTGCCAGCAGTTTTACAGGGAATCAGCCCCAGCATTTT. Translated, it gives CASSFTGNQPQHF. This sequence joins TRBV27 and TRBJ1-5; D might be TRBD1 (6 bases). Germline CDR1 MNHEY, CDR2 SMNVEV (reference sequence). The CDR3 is 13 amino acids. Trimming shortened V by 3 bases and J by 4 bases, and 7 bases separated the two germline ends.